Listed here is a single T cell receptor beta chain. Its antigen is undetermined. These data belong to a study of shared clonotypes between healthy human individuals. Researchers ran the assay at a deep level. Sorted subsets were amplified in replicate PCRs using approximately 200 ng DNA, tens of thousands of T cell genomes. The method was immunoSEQ multiplex PCR; TCRdb's version includes in-frame clones alone and lacks a portion of them. Of about 2 million clones listed, roughly 95% were seen once; the top ten hold 1% to 1.5%. Selected positively for CCR7 and CD45RO-negative, naive CD8 cells excluded terminally differentiated effector memory CD45RA+ cells. The CDR3 spans 15 residues. Germline loops: CDR1 LGHNA, CDR2 YNFKEQ. V was shortened by 0 bases and J by 0 bases, with 7 bases between the two germline ends. Study results and caveats: Donor scarcity curtailed the genetic and exposure-history diversity represented herein.

The sample consisted of naive CD8+ T cells sorted from blood. The V call is TRBV4-2, the J call TRBJ2-3; D remains ambiguous. The sequence derives from a man in his late teens or twenties in good health. The CDR3 reads CASSQEVGSTDTQYF. The CDR3 nucleotides read TGTGCCAGCAGCCAAGAGGTGGGCAGCACAGATACGCAGTATTTT.